These 9 T cell receptor beta chains originate from one sample sequenced in a study of Tregs in tolerant kidney transplant recipients. Here immunoSEQ multiplex PCR was the method, and the copy in TCRdb shows in-frame clones only, minus some. The sample holds tens of thousands of clones, around 90% seen once. Sequences were derived from Tregs from blood, sampled before the transplant. The receptors come from a human donor who received a combined kidney and bone marrow transplant.

The count of this clone is one. The rearrangement joins TRBV6-5 to TRBJ2-5, with D unresolved. The closer fit of TRBJ2-7 to the DNA end suggests the J call may be wrong. CDR3 length: 12 residues. Looked up from germline, CDR1 is MNHEY and CDR2 is SVGAGI. CDR3 coding DNA: TGTGCCAGCAGGGGCAGGTCAAGCGAGCAGTACTTC. This gives the protein CASRGRSSEQYF.

The V gene is TRBV30, the J gene TRBJ2-1; D not certain. CDR1 and CDR2 from the germline V gene are GTSNPN and SVGIG (reference sequence). The CDR3 sequence is 11 residues long. The V gene lost 4 bases and the J gene lost 3 bases, with 4 bases spanning the gap. CDR3 residues: CAWNGYNEQFF. The CDR3 DNA reads as TGTGCCTGGAACGGCTACAATGAGCAGTTCTTC.

The J gene is TRBJ1-2, the V gene TRBV7-8, with D tentatively TRBD1 (6 bases). CDR1 is SGHVS, CDR2 FQNEAQ, per germline. This CDR3 has 16 residues. Trimming stripped 1 base from V and 4 bases from J, with 16 bases between. For the CDR3, the DNA is TGTGCCAGCAGCTTAGGGGGCGTACAGGGAACCTATGGCTACACCTTC. This translates into CASSLGGVQGTYGYTF.

The genes are TRBV11-1 and TRBJ2-7; the D gene is possibly TRBD1 (5 bases). Germline-derived CDR1 and CDR2 are SGHAT and FQDESV (reference sequence). Trimming removed 5 bases at V and 5 bases at J, with 13 bases between. This CDR3 comprises 13 residues. The DNA of the CDR3 is TGTGCCAGCAGCCGGTCGGCAGGGAACGAGCAGTACTTC. Translated, it gives CASSRSAGNEQYF. Full variable domain (rest looked up from reference TRBV11-1 and TRBJ2-7): EAEVAQSPRYKITEKSQAVAFWCDPISGHATLYWYRQILGQGPELLVQFQDESVVDDSQLPKDRFSAERLKGVDSTLKIQPAELGDSAMYLCASSRSAGNEQYFGPGTRLTVT.

This sequence joins TRBV12-5 and TRBJ2-3, with D unclear. The ends were cut back, 6 bases at V and 4 bases at J, with 14 bases in the middle. CDR1 and CDR2 from the germline V gene are LGHNT and FRNRAP. This CDR3 is 14 amino acids long. The CDR3 protein is CASGPSSVADTQYF. The CDR3 DNA follows: TGTGCTAGTGGCCCCTCGTCTGTCGCAGATACGCAGTATTTT.

The chain recombines TRBV28 with TRBJ2-7; D unclear. V was clipped by 5 bases and J by 7 bases, with 15 bases between them. From germline, CDR1 is MDHEN and CDR2 SYDVKM. There are 13 residues in the CDR3. Here the CDR3 reads CASSPHLRLEQYF. The DNA for the CDR3 is TGTGCCAGCAGTCCCCATCTGCGCTTGGAGCAGTACTTC. The whole variable domain, filled in from reference TRBV28 and TRBJ2-7, reads DVKVTQSSRYLVKRTGEKVFLECVQDMDHENMFWYRQDPGLGLRLIYFSYDVKMKEKGDIPEGYSVSREKKERFSLILESASTNQTSMYLCASSPHLRLEQYFGPGTRLTVT.

This clone has a handful of counts. This chain uses TRBV6-5 with TRBJ2-1, with TRBD1 matching over 8 bases. The CDR3 totals 16 residues. J was trimmed by 3 bases and V by 4 bases; bases with no gene match: 8. From germline, CDR1 is MNHEY and CDR2 SVGAGI. CDR3 protein: CASSSTDRVGYNEQFF. CDR3 bases: TGTGCCAGCAGTTCTACGGACAGGGTGGGCTACAATGAGCAGTTCTTC.

V usage is TRBV6-1 and J usage is TRBJ1-5; no firm D call. Germline V CDR1 and CDR2: MNHNS, SASEGT. Trimming removed 2 bases at V and 3 bases at J, with 5 bases between. The CDR3 covers 13 residues. The CDR3 spells CASSEQLNQPQHF. CDR3 nucleotide sequence: TGTGCCAGCAGTGAACAGCTCAATCAGCCCCAGCATTTT.

This chain links TRBV19 with TRBJ2-2, with D perhaps TRBD2 (5 bases). Trimming removed 5 bases at V and 0 bases at J, with 19 bases between. Germline CDR1 is LNHDA and CDR2 is SQIVND (reference sequence). The CDR3 is 18 amino acids. The CDR3 DNA sequence: TGTGCCAGTAGTCTTAATGGACCGGGATTATCGAACACCGGGGAGCTGTTTTTT. It codes for CASSLNGPGLSNTGELFF.